This T cell receptor (beta chain) was sequenced for a study of CD4+ T cells in melanoma. Regarding the study as a whole: A reported correlation linked neoantigen-specific CD4+ T cells to CD8+, macrophage and B cell function. Reportedly, melanoma neoantigen-specific CD4+ T cells showed varied differentiation states.

Germline trimming cut 3 bases from V and 4 bases from J; bases unmatched to any gene: 6. The CDR3 has 15 amino acids. Germline CDR1 and CDR2: SGDLS and YYNGEE. TCRdb keeps only in-frame clones here, not all; method: immunoSEQ multiplex PCR. The sample includes 52,000 or so clones, approximately 70% of them seen just once. This clone was seen ten or more times. Its target is unknown. The source of this sequence is a human donor with melanoma. The rearrangement joins TRBV9 to TRBJ1-3; 8 nucleotides align to TRBD1. The sequenced material came from tumor tissue. The CDR3 nucleotides read TGTGCCAGCAGCGCTTCAGGGGGCGAAGGAAACACCATATATTTT. Translating gives CASSASGGEGNTIYF.